This TCR beta chain emerged from a study of Tregs in tolerant kidney transplant recipients. This clone was counted only a few times. Generated by immunoSEQ multiplex PCR, the TCRdb table keeps only in-frame clones and is missing some. The table records 240,000 or so clones, about 80% of them present only once. The V gene's germline CDR1 is SGHRS and CDR2 YFSETQ. The V segment lost 4 bases and the J segment 6 bases; nucleotides outside the gene matches: 8. The CDR3 loop spans 16 amino acids. What was sequenced was CD4+ T cells from blood. The TCR was taken from a human donor in good health. The chain links TRBV5-1 to TRBJ2-2, with 11 bases aligning to TRBD2. For the CDR3, the DNA is TGCGCCAGCAGCCAGAGGGAGACTAGCGGGGCCGGGGAGCTGTTTTTT. It yields the protein CASSQRETSGAGELFF.